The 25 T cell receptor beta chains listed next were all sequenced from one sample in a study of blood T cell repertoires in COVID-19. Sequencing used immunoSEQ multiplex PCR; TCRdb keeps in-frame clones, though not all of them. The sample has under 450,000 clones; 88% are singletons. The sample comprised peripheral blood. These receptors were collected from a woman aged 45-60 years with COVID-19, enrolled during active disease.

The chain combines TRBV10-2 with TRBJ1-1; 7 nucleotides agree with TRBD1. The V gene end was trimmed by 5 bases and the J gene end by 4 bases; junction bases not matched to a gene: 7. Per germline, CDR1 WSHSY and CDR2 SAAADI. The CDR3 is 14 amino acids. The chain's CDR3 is CASSREGAGTEAFF. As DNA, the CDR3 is TGCGCCAGCAGTCGAGAGGGGGCGGGCACTGAAGCTTTCTTT.

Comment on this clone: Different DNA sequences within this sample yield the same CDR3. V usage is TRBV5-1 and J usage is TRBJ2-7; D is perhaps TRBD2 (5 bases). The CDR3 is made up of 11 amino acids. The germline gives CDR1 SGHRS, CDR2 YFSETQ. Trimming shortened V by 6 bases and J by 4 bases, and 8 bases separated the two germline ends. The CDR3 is CASTSGYEQYF. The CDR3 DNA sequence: TGCGCCAGCACCTCGGGGTACGAGCAGTACTTC. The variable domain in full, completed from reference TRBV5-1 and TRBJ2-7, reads KAGVTQTPRYLIKTRGQQVTLSCSPISGHRSVSWYQQTPGQGLQFLFEYFSETQRNKGNFPGRFSGRQFSNSRSEMNVSTLELGDSALYLCASTSGYEQYFGPGTRLTVT.

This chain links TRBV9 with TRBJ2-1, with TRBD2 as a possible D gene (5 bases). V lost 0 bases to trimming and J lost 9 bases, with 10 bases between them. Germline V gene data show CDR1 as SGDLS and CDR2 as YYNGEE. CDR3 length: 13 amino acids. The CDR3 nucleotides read TGTGCCAGCAGCGTAGGAATAGCGAGTGAGCAGTTCTTC. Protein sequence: CASSVGIASEQFF.

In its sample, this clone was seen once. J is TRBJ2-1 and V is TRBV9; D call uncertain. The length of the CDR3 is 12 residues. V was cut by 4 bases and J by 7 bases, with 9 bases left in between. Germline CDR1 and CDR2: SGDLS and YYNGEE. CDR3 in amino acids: CASSPDGNEQFF. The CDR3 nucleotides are TGTGCCAGCAGCCCAGACGGGAATGAGCAGTTCTTC.

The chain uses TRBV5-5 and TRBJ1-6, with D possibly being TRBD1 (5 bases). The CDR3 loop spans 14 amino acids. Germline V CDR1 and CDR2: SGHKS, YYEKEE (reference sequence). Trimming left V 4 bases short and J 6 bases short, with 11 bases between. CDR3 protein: CASSQGTSNSPLHF. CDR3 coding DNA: TGTGCCAGCAGCCAGGGTACGAGTAATTCACCCCTCCACTTT.

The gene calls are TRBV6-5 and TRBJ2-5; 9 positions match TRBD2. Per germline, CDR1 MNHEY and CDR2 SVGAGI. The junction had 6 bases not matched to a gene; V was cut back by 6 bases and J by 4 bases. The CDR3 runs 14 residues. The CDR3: CASSRGLAIETQYF. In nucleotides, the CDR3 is TGTGCCAGCAGCCGAGGACTAGCGATAGAGACCCAGTACTTC.

CDR3 protein: CASSQLSPGANSPLHF. As DNA, the CDR3 is TGTGCCAGCAGCCAACTCTCCCCAGGGGCTAATTCACCCCTCCACTTT. This chain links TRBV4-2 with TRBJ1-6; D might be TRBD1 (6 bases). The V and J ends lost 2 bases and 6 bases respectively, with 14 bases between them. The CDR3 contains 16 residues. Germline loops: CDR1 LGHNA, CDR2 YNFKEQ.

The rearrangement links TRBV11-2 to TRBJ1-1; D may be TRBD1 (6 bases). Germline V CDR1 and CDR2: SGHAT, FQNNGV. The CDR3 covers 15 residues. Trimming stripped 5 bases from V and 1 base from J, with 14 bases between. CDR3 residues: CASSPLTGANTEAFF. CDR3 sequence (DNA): TGTGCCAGCAGCCCCCTGACAGGAGCGAACACTGAAGCTTTCTTT.

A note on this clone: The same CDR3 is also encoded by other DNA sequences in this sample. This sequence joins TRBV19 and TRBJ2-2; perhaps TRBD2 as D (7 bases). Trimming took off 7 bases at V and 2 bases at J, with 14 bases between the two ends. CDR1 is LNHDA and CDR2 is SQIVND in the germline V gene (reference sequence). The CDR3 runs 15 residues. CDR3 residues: CASNSGGPNTGELFF. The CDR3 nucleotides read TGTGCCAGTAATTCGGGGGGCCCCAACACCGGGGAGCTGTTTTTT.

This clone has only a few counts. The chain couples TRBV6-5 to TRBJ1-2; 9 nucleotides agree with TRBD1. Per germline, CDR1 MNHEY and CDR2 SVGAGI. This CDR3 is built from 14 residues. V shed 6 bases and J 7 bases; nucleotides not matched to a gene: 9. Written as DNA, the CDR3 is TGTGCCAGCAGGAGTAGGGACAGGGTGGCTGGCTACACCTTC. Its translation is CASRSRDRVAGYTF.

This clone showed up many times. The CDR3 sequence is CAWSGRVGYGYTF. The CDR3 nucleotides are TGTGCCTGGAGTGGGAGGGTAGGCTATGGCTACACCTTC. The chain recombines TRBV30 with TRBJ1-2; no definite D call. The germline gives CDR1 GTSNPN, CDR2 SVGIG (reference sequence). The ends were cut back, 1 base at V and 4 bases at J, with 10 bases in the middle. The CDR3 spans 13 residues.

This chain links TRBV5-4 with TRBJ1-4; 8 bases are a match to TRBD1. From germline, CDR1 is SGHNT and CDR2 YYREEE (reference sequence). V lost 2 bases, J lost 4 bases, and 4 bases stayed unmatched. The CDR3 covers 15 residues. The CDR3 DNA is TGTGCCAGCAGCTTAAGGACAGGGCTTAATGAAAAACTGTTTTTT. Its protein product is CASSLRTGLNEKLFF.

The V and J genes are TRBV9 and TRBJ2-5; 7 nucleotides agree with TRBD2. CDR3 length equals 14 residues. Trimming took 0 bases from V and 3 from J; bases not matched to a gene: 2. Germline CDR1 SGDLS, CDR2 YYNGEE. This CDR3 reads CASSVGLAEETQYF. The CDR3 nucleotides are TGTGCCAGCAGCGTAGGGCTAGCGGAAGAGACCCAGTACTTC.

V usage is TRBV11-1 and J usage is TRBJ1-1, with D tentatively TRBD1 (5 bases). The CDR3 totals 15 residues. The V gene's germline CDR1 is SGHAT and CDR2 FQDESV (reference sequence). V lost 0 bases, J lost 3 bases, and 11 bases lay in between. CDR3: CASSLAPGMDTEAFF. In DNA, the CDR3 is TGTGCCAGCAGCTTAGCTCCAGGGATGGACACTGAAGCTTTCTTT.

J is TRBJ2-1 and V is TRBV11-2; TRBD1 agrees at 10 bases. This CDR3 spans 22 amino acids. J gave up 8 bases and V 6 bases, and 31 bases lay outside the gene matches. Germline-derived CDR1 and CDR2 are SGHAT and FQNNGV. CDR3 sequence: CASSSPTQVNPRPGQGRYEQFF. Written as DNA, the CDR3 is TGTGCCAGCAGTAGTCCAACACAAGTAAATCCCAGGCCGGGACAGGGGAGGTATGAGCAGTTCTTC. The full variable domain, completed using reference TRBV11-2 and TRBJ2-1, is EAGVAQSPRYKIIEKRQSVAFWCNPISGHATLYWYQQILGQGPKLLIQFQNNGVVDDSQLPKDRFSAERLKGVDSTLKIQPAKLEDSAVYLCASSSPTQVNPRPGQGRYEQFFGPGTRLTVL.

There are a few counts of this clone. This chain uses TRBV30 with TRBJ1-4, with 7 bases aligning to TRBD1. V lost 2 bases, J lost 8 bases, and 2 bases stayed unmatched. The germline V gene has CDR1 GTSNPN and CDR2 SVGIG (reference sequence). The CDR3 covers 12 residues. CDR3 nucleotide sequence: TGTGCCTGGAGTCCAGGGGGAGAAAAACTGTTTTTT. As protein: CAWSPGGEKLFF.

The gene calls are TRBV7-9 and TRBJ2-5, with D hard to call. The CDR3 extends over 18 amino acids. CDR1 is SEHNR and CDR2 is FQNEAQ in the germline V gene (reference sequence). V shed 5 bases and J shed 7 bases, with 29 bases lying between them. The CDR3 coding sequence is TGTGCCAGCAGCCCACCCCCCAGTGGCAGTCAATTTCCAGGGACCCAGTACTTC. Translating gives CASSPPPSGSQFPGTQYF.

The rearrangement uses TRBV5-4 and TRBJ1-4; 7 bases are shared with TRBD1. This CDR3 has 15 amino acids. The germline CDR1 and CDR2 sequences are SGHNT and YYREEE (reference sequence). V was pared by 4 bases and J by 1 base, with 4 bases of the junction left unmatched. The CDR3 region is CASSPGQQTNEKLFF. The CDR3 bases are TGTGCCAGCAGCCCGGGACAGCAAACTAATGAAAAACTGTTTTTT. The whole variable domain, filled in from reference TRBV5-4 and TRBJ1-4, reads ETGVTQSPTHLIKTRGQQVTLRCSSQSGHNTVSWYQQALGQGPQFIFQYYREEENGRGNFPPRFSGLQFPNYSSELNVNALELDDSALYLCASSPGQQTNEKLFFGSGTQLSVL.

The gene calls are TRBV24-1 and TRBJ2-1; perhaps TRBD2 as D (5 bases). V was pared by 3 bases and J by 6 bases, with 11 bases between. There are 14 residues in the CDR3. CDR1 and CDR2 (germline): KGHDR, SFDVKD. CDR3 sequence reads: CATSDTPGSNEQFF. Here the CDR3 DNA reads TGTGCCACCAGTGATACCCCGGGGAGCAATGAGCAGTTCTTC.

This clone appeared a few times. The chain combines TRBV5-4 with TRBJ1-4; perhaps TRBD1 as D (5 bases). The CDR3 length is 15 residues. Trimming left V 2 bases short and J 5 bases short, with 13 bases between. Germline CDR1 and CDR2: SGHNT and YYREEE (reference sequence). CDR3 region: CASSFRGEGNEKLFF. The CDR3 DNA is TGTGCCAGCAGCTTTAGAGGGGAGGGGAATGAAAAACTGTTTTTT.

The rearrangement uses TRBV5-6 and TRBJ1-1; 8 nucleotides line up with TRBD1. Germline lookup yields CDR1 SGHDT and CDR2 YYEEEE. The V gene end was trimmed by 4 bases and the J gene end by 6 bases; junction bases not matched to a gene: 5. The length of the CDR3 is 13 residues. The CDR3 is CASSHGTGPEAFF. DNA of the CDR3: TGTGCCAGCAGCCACGGGACAGGACCTGAAGCTTTCTTT.

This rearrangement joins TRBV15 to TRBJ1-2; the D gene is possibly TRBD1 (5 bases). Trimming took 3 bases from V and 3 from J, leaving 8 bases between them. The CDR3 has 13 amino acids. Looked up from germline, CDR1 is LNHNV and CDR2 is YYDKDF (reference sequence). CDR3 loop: CATSSDRHYGYTF. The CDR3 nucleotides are TGTGCCACCAGCAGCGACAGACACTATGGCTACACCTTC.

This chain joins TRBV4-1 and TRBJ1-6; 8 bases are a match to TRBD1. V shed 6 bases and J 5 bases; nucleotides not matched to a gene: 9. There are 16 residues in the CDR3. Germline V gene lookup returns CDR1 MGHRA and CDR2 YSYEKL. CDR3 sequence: CASRALGQGHNSPLHF. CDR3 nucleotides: TGCGCCAGCAGGGCTCTCGGACAGGGCCATAATTCACCCCTCCACTTT.

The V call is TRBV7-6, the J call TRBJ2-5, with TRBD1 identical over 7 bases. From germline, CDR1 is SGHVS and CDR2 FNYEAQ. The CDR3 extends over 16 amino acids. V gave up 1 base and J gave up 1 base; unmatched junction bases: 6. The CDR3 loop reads CASSLGLGGVQETQYF. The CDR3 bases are TGTGCCAGCAGCTTAGGCTTAGGGGGCGTCCAAGAGACCCAGTACTTC.

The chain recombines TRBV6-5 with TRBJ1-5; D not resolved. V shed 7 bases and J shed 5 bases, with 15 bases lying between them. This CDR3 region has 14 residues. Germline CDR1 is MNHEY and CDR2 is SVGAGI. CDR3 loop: CASMGLESDQPQHF. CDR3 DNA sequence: TGTGCCAGCATGGGTCTGGAAAGCGATCAGCCCCAGCATTTT.